Following are 31 T cell receptor beta chains from one sample sequenced in a study of technical replicates of blood from several donors (dated by TCRdb to 2016 to 2017). The receptor library was made with the immunoSEQ multiplex PCR assay. This is the immuneACCESS table as TCRdb keeps it, with only in-frame sequences that have V and J called. A part of the clones is gone; compared with another copy, unresolved V genes explain less than half, and the rest is unexplained. Within this sample are tens of thousands of clones, with around 94% of them counted one time only. Less than 0.4% of the sample lies in the top ten. The sample comprised T cells isolated from PBMCs. These receptor sequences come from a human donor in good health.

This chain uses TRBV11-2 with TRBJ2-1; D perhaps matches TRBD1 (5 bases). Germline assignment: CDR1 SGHAT and CDR2 FQNNGV. Between the trimmed V and J ends, which lost 4 bases and 0 bases, there was a span of 19 bases. The CDR3 is 18 amino acids. The CDR3 protein is CASSSDRGPASSYNEQFF. CDR3 coding DNA: TGTGCCAGCAGCTCTGATAGGGGTCCCGCAAGCTCCTACAATGAGCAGTTCTTC.

V and J are TRBV15 and TRBJ2-1, with 7 bases matching TRBD2. V was pared by 3 bases and J by 11 bases, with 16 bases of the junction left unmatched. Germline assignment: CDR1 LNHNV and CDR2 YYDKDF (reference sequence). The CDR3 length is 16 residues. The CDR3 DNA is TGTGCCACCAGCAGGAACACACTTGAGCGGGGATCTAAGCAGTTCTTC. Encoded protein: CATSRNTLERGSKQFF.

The sample holds a few counts of this clone. The rearrangement links TRBV30 to TRBJ1-1, with unresolved D. The germline V gene has CDR1 GTSNPN and CDR2 SVGIG (reference sequence). This CDR3 is built from 11 residues. V dropped 5 bases and J dropped 1 base, with 5 bases sitting between them. DNA of the CDR3: TGTGCCTGGCAGGAGAACACTGAAGCTTTCTTT. Its protein product is CAWQENTEAFF.

The V and J genes are TRBV9 and TRBJ1-4; TRBD1 is a possible D gene (5 bases). CDR3 size: 16 residues. Germline lookup yields CDR1 SGDLS and CDR2 YYNGEE. Trimming shortened V by 4 bases and J by 4 bases, and 17 bases separated the two germline ends. CDR3 nucleotides: TGTGCCAGCAGCCCAGAGGCAGGGCGAGGTAATGAAAAACTGTTTTTT. Its translation: CASSPEAGRGNEKLFF.

This chain joins TRBV28 and TRBJ2-3, with D possibly being TRBD2 (6 bases). Germline CDR1 and CDR2: MDHEN and SYDVKM. The ends were cut back, 3 bases at V and 3 bases at J, with 10 bases in the middle. This CDR3 region has 14 residues. The CDR3 DNA is TGTGCCAGCAGTTTCGGGAGTTGGACAGATACGCAGTATTTT. Translated, it gives CASSFGSWTDTQYF.

This chain connects TRBV9 to TRBJ1-2; D possibly corresponds to TRBD1 (5 bases). The CDR3 has 16 residues. Per the germline V gene, CDR1 is SGDLS and CDR2 is YYNGEE. V was shortened by 3 bases and J by 3 bases, with 18 bases between the two germline ends. The CDR3 sequence: CASSAGDFPWDYGYTF. For the CDR3, the DNA is TGTGCCAGCAGCGCGGGGGACTTCCCCTGGGACTATGGCTACACCTTC.

This chain uses TRBV5-1 with TRBJ2-1; 10 nucleotides agree with TRBD1. The CDR3 sequence is 16 residues long. The V and J ends lost 5 bases and 5 bases, in that order; junction bases with no gene match: 10. Germline CDR1 SGHRS, CDR2 YFSETQ. The DNA of the CDR3 is TGCGCCAGCAGAGGGGGGGGGACAGGGGAGAACAATGAGCAGTTCTTC. Translation: CASRGGGTGENNEQFF.

V and J are TRBV21-1 and TRBJ2-7; the table's D gene call, TRBD2, was not cross checked with the DNA. TRBV21-1 is a recognized pseudogene. CDR3 length equals 15 residues. CDR3 in DNA: TGTGCCAGCAGCCCCCCGGGGGGAAGCCCCTACGAGCAGTACTTC. Its translation is CASSPPGGSPYEQYF.

The rearrangement links TRBV27 to TRBJ2-7; D ambiguous. The CDR3 is made up of 15 amino acids. The germline gives CDR1 MNHEY, CDR2 SMNVEV (reference sequence). Between the trimmed V and J ends, which lost 5 bases and 3 bases, there was a span of 17 bases. The CDR3 DNA is TGTGCCAGCAGTCCATTTATCTCCGTAGACTACGAGCAGTACTTC. Protein: CASSPFISVDYEQYF.

The chain combines TRBV7-2 with TRBJ2-7; 7 bases align to TRBD2. This CDR3 spans 15 amino acids. Germline V CDR1 and CDR2: SGHTA, FQGNSA. The V gene end was trimmed by 6 bases and the J gene end by 3 bases; junction bases not matched to a gene: 11. For the CDR3, the DNA is TGTGCCAGCAGTTCTACACTAGCGTCCCACTACGAGCAGTACTTC. Protein product: CASSSTLASHYEQYF. Using reference TRBV7-2 and TRBJ2-7 for the parts outside the CDR3, the full variable domain is GAGVSQSPSNKVTEKGKDVELRCDPISGHTALYWYRQSLGQGLEFLIYFQGNSAPDKSGLPSDRFSAERTGGSVSTLTIQRTQQEDSAVYLCASSSTLASHYEQYFGPGTRLTVT.

The chain is built from TRBV10-2 and TRBJ2-2; 8 nucleotides align to TRBD1. Germline V gives CDR1 WSHSY, CDR2 SAAADI. The CDR3 length is 14 residues. V dropped 8 bases and J dropped 4; count of bases not matched to a gene: 6. The CDR3 is CASAGQGTTGELFF. As DNA, the CDR3 is TGCGCCAGCGCAGGACAGGGAACCACCGGGGAGCTGTTTTTT.

The chain couples TRBV2 to TRBJ2-5; the D is unclear. Between the trimmed V and J ends, which lost 3 bases and 5 bases, there was a span of 10 bases. The CDR3 sequence is 13 residues long. CDR1 is SNHLY, CDR2 FYNNEI, per germline. The CDR3 loop reads CASSESVRETQYF. The CDR3 nucleotides are TGTGCCAGCAGTGAGAGCGTGCGGGAGACCCAGTACTTC.

The genes are TRBV5-1 and TRBJ2-2; weak D call: TRBD2 (5 bases). CDR1 is SGHRS, CDR2 YFSETQ, per germline. This CDR3 comprises 18 residues. Trimming cost V 0 bases and J 2 bases, with 17 bases left between them. The CDR3 nucleotides are TGCGCCAGCAGCTTGGACATAAGAGGCCGGGGTAACACCGGGGAGCTGTTTTTT. Amino acid sequence: CASSLDIRGRGNTGELFF.

The table lists this clone with a few counts. The chain couples TRBV10-3 to TRBJ1-1; no firm D call. Trimming removed 6 bases at V and 4 bases at J, with 12 bases between. CDR3 length equals 13 residues. CDR1 is ENHRY and CDR2 is SYGVKD in the germline V gene. CDR3 sequence (DNA): TGTGCCATCAGCCCCCGTTGGGCCACTGAAGCTTTCTTT. Protein: CAISPRWATEAFF.

The gene calls are TRBV19 and TRBJ2-1; 7 bases match TRBD2. The germline CDR1 and CDR2 sequences are LNHDA and SQIVND (reference sequence). CDR3 length: 14 amino acids. The V gene end was trimmed by 7 bases and the J gene end by 4 bases; junction bases not matched to a gene: 7. The CDR3, as DNA: TGTGCCAGTACGGGCGGGAGTATTTACAATGAGCAGTTCTTC. Its translation is CASTGGSIYNEQFF.

Only one count was recorded for this clone. The J gene is TRBJ2-7, the V gene TRBV7-3, with 9 bases fitting TRBD1. Trimming at V came to 5 bases and at J to 5 bases, leaving 4 bases not matched to a gene. CDR1 and CDR2 from the germline V gene are SGHTA and FQGTGA. This CDR3 region has 13 residues. CDR3 loop: CASSRDRVDEQYF. The CDR3 bases are TGTGCCAGCAGCCGGGACAGGGTGGACGAGCAGTACTTC. Full variable domain (rest looked up from reference TRBV7-3 and TRBJ2-7): GAGVSQTPSNKVTEKGKYVELRCDPISGHTALYWYRQSLGQGPEFLIYFQGTGAADDSGLPNDRFFAVRPEGSVSTLKIQRTERGDSAVYLCASSRDRVDEQYFGPGTRLTVT.

This sequence joins TRBV7-3 and TRBJ2-1; weak D call: TRBD2 (6 bases). Trimming removed 3 bases from V and 5 bases from J, with 14 bases in between. The CDR3 covers 15 residues. Germline-derived CDR1 and CDR2 are SGHTA and FQGTGA. The CDR3: CASSLTSISNNEQFF. The CDR3, as DNA: TGTGCCAGCAGCTTGACTAGTATAAGCAACAATGAGCAGTTCTTC.

The V call is TRBV5-5, the J call TRBJ2-7; D gene ambiguous. This CDR3 comprises 14 residues. Germline lookup yields CDR1 SGHKS and CDR2 YYEKEE (reference sequence). The V end was cut by 0 bases, the J end by 0 bases, with 7 bases between. The CDR3 here is CASSLELFSYEQYF. The CDR3 DNA sequence: TGTGCCAGCAGCTTGGAGCTGTTCTCCTACGAGCAGTACTTC.

The rearrangement joins TRBV11-1 to TRBJ2-1; 9 bases match TRBD2. Germline CDR1 and CDR2: SGHAT and FQDESV (reference sequence). The V and J ends lost 3 bases and 8 bases, in that order; junction bases with no gene match: 8. This CDR3 contains 15 residues. The CDR3 bases are TGTGCCAGCAGCTTCACTAGCGGGCTAAGGGATGAGCAGTTCTTC. Amino acid sequence: CASSFTSGLRDEQFF.

The V and J genes are TRBV30 and TRBJ2-1; the match to TRBD2 covers 10 bases. The ends lost 4 bases at V and 5 bases at J; junction bases unmatched: 5. CDR1 and CDR2 from the germline V gene are GTSNPN and SVGIG (reference sequence). The CDR3 has 14 amino acids. The CDR3 protein is CAWTTSGYNNEQFF. For the CDR3, the DNA is TGTGCCTGGACGACTAGCGGGTACAACAATGAGCAGTTCTTC.

This clone occurred once. The chain combines TRBV28 with TRBJ2-7; a possible D gene is TRBD1 (6 bases). The ends were cut back, 8 bases at V and 4 bases at J, with 21 bases in the middle. The CDR3 length is 15 residues. The germline gives CDR1 MDHEN, CDR2 SYDVKM. CDR3 nucleotides: TGTGCCAGCGGACCCCCGGGTGGGGGCTTTTACGAGCAGTACTTC. This encodes CASGPPGGGFYEQYF.

This clone was picked up one time. The CDR3 nucleotides are TGTGCCAGTACCATTGGGGGGGGGCAGCCCCAGCATTTT. As protein: CASTIGGGQPQHF. The chain carries TRBV19 and TRBJ1-5; possibly TRBD1 for D (5 bases). CDR3 length equals 13 residues. The V end lost 7 bases, the J end lost 7 bases, and 14 bases lay between the germline ends. In germline, CDR1 is LNHDA, CDR2 SQIVND (reference sequence).

The rearrangement links TRBV7-9 to TRBJ1-5; 8 positions agree with TRBD1. The CDR3 contains 14 residues. The germline gives CDR1 SEHNR, CDR2 FQNEAQ (reference sequence). With 5 bases clipped from V and 5 bases from J, the junction kept 5 bases outside the gene matches. The chain's CDR3 is CASSPRTGHQPQHF. The CDR3 nucleotides read TGTGCCAGCAGCCCCCGGACAGGGCATCAGCCCCAGCATTTT.

The chain couples TRBV28 to TRBJ1-2; 7 bases are shared with TRBD1. The CDR3 is made up of 15 amino acids. Germline values: CDR1 MDHEN, CDR2 SYDVKM. J lost 8 bases, V lost 7 bases, and 16 bases had no gene match. The CDR3 DNA reads as TGTGCCAGCATTACAACGACCGACAGGGTTGAGGGCTACACCTTC. The encoded protein is CASITTTDRVEGYTF.

The V gene is TRBV7-9, the J gene TRBJ2-1, with 7 bases aligning to TRBD2. CDR1 SEHNR and CDR2 FQNEAQ come from the germline V gene (reference sequence). The ends lost 2 bases at V and 8 bases at J; junction bases unmatched: 3. The length of the CDR3 is 13 residues. CDR3 amino acids: CASSLTGRDEQFF. CDR3 in DNA: TGTGCCAGCAGCTTAACGGGGAGGGATGAGCAGTTCTTC.

This clone was observed a single time. Other DNA sequences in this sample translate to the same CDR3. The chain combines TRBV9 with TRBJ1-5, with D maybe TRBD1 (5 bases). CDR1 and CDR2 from the germline V gene are SGDLS and YYNGEE. The CDR3 totals 14 residues. The V gene lost 0 bases and the J gene lost 3 bases, with 7 bases spanning the gap. The CDR3: CASSVGGTNQPQHF. CDR3 DNA sequence: TGTGCCAGCAGCGTAGGCGGGACCAATCAGCCCCAGCATTTT. Full variable domain (outside the CDR3, taken from reference TRBV9 and TRBJ1-5): DSGVTQTPKHLITATGQRVTLRCSPRSGDLSVYWYQQSLDQGLQFLIQYYNGEERAKGNILERFSAQQFPDLHSELNLSSLELGDSALYFCASSVGGTNQPQHFGDGTRLSIL.

This rearrangement joins TRBV28 to TRBJ1-5, with 10 nucleotides matching TRBD1. Unmatched junction bases numbered 9, after V lost 11 bases and J lost 5 bases. Looked up from germline, CDR1 is MDHEN and CDR2 is SYDVKM. This CDR3 comprises 14 residues. The CDR3 coding sequence is TGTGCCGCCCGACCGGACAGGGGGGATCAGCCCCAGCATTTT. It codes for CAARPDRGDQPQHF.

This chain links TRBV5-1 with TRBJ2-5; TRBD2 matches at 8 bases. Unmatched junction bases numbered 5, after V lost 5 bases and J lost 5 bases. CDR1 SGHRS and CDR2 YFSETQ come from the germline V gene. The CDR3 contains 13 residues. CDR3 bases: TGCGCCAGCAGAGGAGGCGGGAGGGAGACCCAGTACTTC. The encoded protein is CASRGGGRETQYF.

The chain combines TRBV27 with TRBJ2-1; TRBD2 agrees at 10 bases. V trimming: 5 bases; J trimming: 8 bases; junction bases outside the gene matches: 12. Germline V lookup: CDR1 MNHEY, CDR2 SMNVEV (reference sequence). The CDR3 has 16 residues. CDR3 loop: CASSPPAGGPFYEQFF. DNA of the CDR3: TGTGCCAGCAGTCCACCAGCGGGAGGGCCTTTTTATGAGCAGTTCTTC.

The V call is TRBV10-3, the J call TRBJ1-1; D unresolved. Trimming pared 2 bases from V and 0 bases from J, leaving 7 bases between. CDR1 ENHRY and CDR2 SYGVKD come from the germline V gene. The CDR3 covers 14 residues. This CDR3 is CAISEGLMNTEAFF. The CDR3 region has the DNA TGTGCCATCAGTGAGGGACTGATGAACACTGAAGCTTTCTTT.

This clone was seen only once. The V call is TRBV29-1, the J call TRBJ2-7; possibly TRBD1 for D (5 bases). Per germline, CDR1 SQVTM and CDR2 ANQGSEA. Trimming took 4 bases from V and 1 from J, leaving 14 bases between them. This CDR3 has 14 residues. As DNA, the CDR3 is TGCAGCGTTGCTGGTTTGGACAAGTCCTACGAGCAGTACTTC. Translated: CSVAGLDKSYEQYF.